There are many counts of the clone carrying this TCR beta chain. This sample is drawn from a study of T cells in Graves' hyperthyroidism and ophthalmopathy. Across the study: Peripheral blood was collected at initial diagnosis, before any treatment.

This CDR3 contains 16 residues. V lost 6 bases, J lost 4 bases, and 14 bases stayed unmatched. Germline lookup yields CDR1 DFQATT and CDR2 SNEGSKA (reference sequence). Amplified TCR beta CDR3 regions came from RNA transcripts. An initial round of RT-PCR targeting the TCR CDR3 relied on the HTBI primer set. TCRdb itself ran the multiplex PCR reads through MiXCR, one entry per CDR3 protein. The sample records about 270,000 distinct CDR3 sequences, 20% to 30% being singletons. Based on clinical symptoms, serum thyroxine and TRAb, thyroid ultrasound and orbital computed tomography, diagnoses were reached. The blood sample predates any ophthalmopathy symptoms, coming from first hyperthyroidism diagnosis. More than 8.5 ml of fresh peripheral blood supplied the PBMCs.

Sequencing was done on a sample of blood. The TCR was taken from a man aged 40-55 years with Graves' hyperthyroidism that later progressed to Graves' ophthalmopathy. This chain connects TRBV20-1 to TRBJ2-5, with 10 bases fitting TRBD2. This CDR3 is CSAVPASGRIAETQYF. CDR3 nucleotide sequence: TGCAGTGCCGTGCCTGCTAGCGGGAGAATTGCAGAGACCCAGTACTTC.